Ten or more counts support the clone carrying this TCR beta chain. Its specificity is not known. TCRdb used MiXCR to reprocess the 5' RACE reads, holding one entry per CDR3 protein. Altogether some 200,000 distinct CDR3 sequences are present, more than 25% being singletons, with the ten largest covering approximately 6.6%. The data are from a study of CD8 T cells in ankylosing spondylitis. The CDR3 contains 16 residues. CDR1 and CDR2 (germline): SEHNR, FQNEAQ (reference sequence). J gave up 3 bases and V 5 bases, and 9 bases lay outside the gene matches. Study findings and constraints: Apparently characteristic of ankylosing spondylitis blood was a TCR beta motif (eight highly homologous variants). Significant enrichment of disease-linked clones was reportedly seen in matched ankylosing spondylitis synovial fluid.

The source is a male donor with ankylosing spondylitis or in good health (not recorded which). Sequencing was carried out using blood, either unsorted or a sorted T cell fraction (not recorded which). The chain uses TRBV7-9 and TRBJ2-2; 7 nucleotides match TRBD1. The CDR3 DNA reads TGTGCCAGCAGCATAAGACAGGGCTTCGACACCGGGGAGCTGTTTTTT. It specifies CASSIRQGFDTGELFF.